Shown below are 9 T cell receptor beta chains from a single sample sequenced in a study of blood T cell repertoires in COVID-19. Clones were read by immunoSEQ multiplex PCR, and TCRdb kept only the in-frame ones, dropping some. The profile shows roughly 93,000 clones, about 87% of them singletons. The specimen sequenced was peripheral blood. These receptors all come from a human donor in a cohort sampled during active COVID-19.

The gene calls are TRBV2 and TRBJ2-7, with D perhaps matching TRBD1 (7 bases). The CDR3 totals 15 residues. The germline V gene encodes CDR1 SNHLY and CDR2 FYNNEI. Trimming cost V 3 bases and J 3 bases, with 15 bases left between them. The CDR3 is CASSEVAGGLYEQYF. CDR3 in DNA: TGTGCCAGCAGTGAGGTGGCAGGGGGGCTCTACGAGCAGTACTTC.

In nucleotides, the CDR3 is TGTGCCAGCAGTTTATCCCCTAGCGGGACCGGTGGGGTCAAAAACATTCAGTACTTC. As protein: CASSLSPSGTGGVKNIQYF. This chain connects TRBV27 to TRBJ2-4; TRBD2 matches at 9 bases. This CDR3 is built from 19 residues. Trimming removed 0 bases from V and 3 bases from J; junction bases left unmatched: 12. CDR1 is MNHEY, CDR2 SMNVEV, per germline (reference sequence).

V is TRBV19 and J is TRBJ2-5; weak D call: TRBD1 (5 bases). The CDR3 covers 15 residues. Germline V gene sequence: CDR1 LNHDA, CDR2 SQIVND (reference sequence). V gave up 1 base and J gave up 5 bases, with 14 bases separating them. The CDR3 reads CASSIGVDSVETQYF. The CDR3 region has the DNA TGTGCCAGTAGTATAGGGGTCGACAGTGTGGAGACCCAGTACTTC. Based on the CDR3 plus reference TRBV19 and TRBJ2-5, the full variable domain is DGGITQSPKYLFRKEGQNVTLSCEQNLNHDAMYWYRQDPGQGLRLIYYSQIVNDFQKGDIAEGYSVSREKKESFPLTVTSAQKNPTAFYLCASSIGVDSVETQYFGPGTRLLVL.

V is TRBV19 and J is TRBJ2-3; TRBD2 matches at 10 bases. Losses at the gene ends were 1 base for V and 0 bases for J; bases not matched to a gene: 7. The CDR3 totals 18 residues. Germline V lookup: CDR1 LNHDA, CDR2 SQIVND (reference sequence). In nucleotides, the CDR3 is TGTGCCAGTAGTATAGCAGCGGGAGGGCCCGGGAGCACAGATACGCAGTATTTT. Residues: CASSIAAGGPGSTDTQYF.

J is TRBJ1-1 and V is TRBV28, with unresolved D. The CDR3 covers 13 residues. Germline-derived CDR1 and CDR2 are MDHEN and SYDVKM. Trimming left V 6 bases short and J 5 bases short, with 13 bases between. CDR3 loop: CASSSGGRTEAFF. The CDR3 DNA sequence: TGTGCCAGCAGCTCGGGAGGGCGGACTGAAGCTTTCTTT. The whole variable domain, filled in from reference TRBV28 and TRBJ1-1, reads DVKVTQSSRYLVKRTGEKVFLECVQDMDHENMFWYRQDPGLGLRLIYFSYDVKMKEKGDIPEGYSVSREKKERFSLILESASTNQTSMYLCASSSGGRTEAFFGQGTRLTVV.

The rearrangement links TRBV5-8 to TRBJ1-5, with 7 bases lining up with TRBD1. Germline trimming cut 3 bases from V and 1 base from J; bases unmatched to any gene: 7. The CDR3 covers 16 residues. Germline V gene data show CDR1 as SGHTS and CDR2 as YDEGEE. CDR3 amino acids: CASSWEGGASNQPQHF. CDR3 coding DNA: TGTGCCAGCAGCTGGGAAGGGGGCGCGAGCAATCAGCCCCAGCATTTT. The whole variable domain, remainder taken from reference TRBV5-8 and TRBJ1-5, is EAGVTQSPTHLIKTRGQQATLRCSPISGHTSVYWYQQALGLGLQFLLWYDEGEERNRGNFPPRFSGRQFPNYSSELNVNALELEDSALYLCASSWEGGASNQPQHFGDGTRLSIL.

About this clone: One junction end disagrees with the germline gene, perhaps due to a read error. The V gene is TRBV14, the J gene TRBJ2-5; no definite D call. The CDR3 loop spans 12 amino acids. CDR1 and CDR2 from the germline V gene are SGHDN and FVKESK. In DNA form, the CDR3 reads TGTGTCAGCAGCCAAGTTCGTGAGACCCAGTACTTC. Its protein is CVSSQVRETQYF.

CDR3 nucleotide sequence: TGTGCCAGCTCAGGACGGGAGAGCTCTGGAAACACCATATATTTT. Translated: CASSGRESSGNTIYF. This chain uses TRBV18 with TRBJ1-3, with D uncertain. CDR1 is KGHSH and CDR2 is LQKENI in the germline V gene. The V gene lost 5 bases and the J gene lost 0 bases, with 11 bases spanning the gap. The CDR3 runs to 15 residues.

J is TRBJ2-2 and V is TRBV19, with 7 bases identical to TRBD1. Germline V gene sequence: CDR1 LNHDA, CDR2 SQIVND (reference sequence). V was pared by 5 bases and J by 0 bases, with 3 bases of the junction left unmatched. The CDR3 is made up of 15 amino acids. CDR3 in amino acids: CASSLGQSNTGELFF. For the CDR3, the DNA is TGTGCCAGTAGTTTGGGACAGTCGAACACCGGGGAGCTGTTTTTT. Full variable domain (rest looked up from reference TRBV19 and TRBJ2-2): DGGITQSPKYLFRKEGQNVTLSCEQNLNHDAMYWYRQDPGQGLRLIYYSQIVNDFQKGDIAEGYSVSREKKESFPLTVTSAQKNPTAFYLCASSLGQSNTGELFFGEGSRLTVL.